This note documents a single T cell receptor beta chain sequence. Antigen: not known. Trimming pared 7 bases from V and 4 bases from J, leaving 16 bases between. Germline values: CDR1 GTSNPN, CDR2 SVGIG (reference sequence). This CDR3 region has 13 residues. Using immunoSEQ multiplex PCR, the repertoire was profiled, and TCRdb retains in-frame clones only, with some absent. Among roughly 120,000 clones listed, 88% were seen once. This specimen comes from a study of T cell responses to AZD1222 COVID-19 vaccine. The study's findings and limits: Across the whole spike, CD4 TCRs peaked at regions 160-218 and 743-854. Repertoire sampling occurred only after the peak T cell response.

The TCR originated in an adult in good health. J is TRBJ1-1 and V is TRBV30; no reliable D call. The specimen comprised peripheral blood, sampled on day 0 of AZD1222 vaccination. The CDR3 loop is CASPTVAGTEAFF. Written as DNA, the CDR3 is TGTGCCTCCCCTACAGTAGCGGGCACTGAAGCTTTCTTT.